The T cell receptor (gamma chain) described here comes from a study of γδ T cells in repeated Plasmodium falciparum infection. As for the study in general: Age- and gender-matched Australian children served as comparison for malaria-exposed Malian children. Over 644 days, donors received four mosquito-bite P. falciparum NF54 infections.

TCRdb re-processed the multiplex PCR reads using CATT. This table has 11,000 to 15,000 gamma-chain clones, about 1.5% appearing once. The CDR3 is made up of 15 amino acids. The V gene's germline CDR1 is GITISATS and CDR2 ISYDGTV (reference sequence). Trimming at V came to 6 bases and at J to 9 bases, leaving 8 bases not matched to a gene. This clone occurred a few times. The antigen is unknown. The protein in TCRdb stems from a much larger clone and differs at residue 7 from this DNA's translation, likely a read error; here the protein is translated from the DNA. Gammadelta T cells were flow-sorted from PBMC into Vgamma9/Vdelta2+ and Vdelta2-negative populations for bulk analysis. Study outcomes and limitations: Vdelta2-negative gammadelta repertoires appeared less diverse and less shared in Malian than Australian children.

Material for sequencing was gamma-delta T cells from blood. This TCR came from a pool of human donors (malaria-infected and uninfected, not separated). This chain joins TRGV9 and TRGJP. The J gene is absent in TCRdb and was assigned here via DNA matching to germline. CDR3 DNA: TGTGCCTTGTGGAAGGGGTGGTTGGGCAAAAAAATCAAGGTATTT. This sequence encodes CALWKGWLGKKIKVF.